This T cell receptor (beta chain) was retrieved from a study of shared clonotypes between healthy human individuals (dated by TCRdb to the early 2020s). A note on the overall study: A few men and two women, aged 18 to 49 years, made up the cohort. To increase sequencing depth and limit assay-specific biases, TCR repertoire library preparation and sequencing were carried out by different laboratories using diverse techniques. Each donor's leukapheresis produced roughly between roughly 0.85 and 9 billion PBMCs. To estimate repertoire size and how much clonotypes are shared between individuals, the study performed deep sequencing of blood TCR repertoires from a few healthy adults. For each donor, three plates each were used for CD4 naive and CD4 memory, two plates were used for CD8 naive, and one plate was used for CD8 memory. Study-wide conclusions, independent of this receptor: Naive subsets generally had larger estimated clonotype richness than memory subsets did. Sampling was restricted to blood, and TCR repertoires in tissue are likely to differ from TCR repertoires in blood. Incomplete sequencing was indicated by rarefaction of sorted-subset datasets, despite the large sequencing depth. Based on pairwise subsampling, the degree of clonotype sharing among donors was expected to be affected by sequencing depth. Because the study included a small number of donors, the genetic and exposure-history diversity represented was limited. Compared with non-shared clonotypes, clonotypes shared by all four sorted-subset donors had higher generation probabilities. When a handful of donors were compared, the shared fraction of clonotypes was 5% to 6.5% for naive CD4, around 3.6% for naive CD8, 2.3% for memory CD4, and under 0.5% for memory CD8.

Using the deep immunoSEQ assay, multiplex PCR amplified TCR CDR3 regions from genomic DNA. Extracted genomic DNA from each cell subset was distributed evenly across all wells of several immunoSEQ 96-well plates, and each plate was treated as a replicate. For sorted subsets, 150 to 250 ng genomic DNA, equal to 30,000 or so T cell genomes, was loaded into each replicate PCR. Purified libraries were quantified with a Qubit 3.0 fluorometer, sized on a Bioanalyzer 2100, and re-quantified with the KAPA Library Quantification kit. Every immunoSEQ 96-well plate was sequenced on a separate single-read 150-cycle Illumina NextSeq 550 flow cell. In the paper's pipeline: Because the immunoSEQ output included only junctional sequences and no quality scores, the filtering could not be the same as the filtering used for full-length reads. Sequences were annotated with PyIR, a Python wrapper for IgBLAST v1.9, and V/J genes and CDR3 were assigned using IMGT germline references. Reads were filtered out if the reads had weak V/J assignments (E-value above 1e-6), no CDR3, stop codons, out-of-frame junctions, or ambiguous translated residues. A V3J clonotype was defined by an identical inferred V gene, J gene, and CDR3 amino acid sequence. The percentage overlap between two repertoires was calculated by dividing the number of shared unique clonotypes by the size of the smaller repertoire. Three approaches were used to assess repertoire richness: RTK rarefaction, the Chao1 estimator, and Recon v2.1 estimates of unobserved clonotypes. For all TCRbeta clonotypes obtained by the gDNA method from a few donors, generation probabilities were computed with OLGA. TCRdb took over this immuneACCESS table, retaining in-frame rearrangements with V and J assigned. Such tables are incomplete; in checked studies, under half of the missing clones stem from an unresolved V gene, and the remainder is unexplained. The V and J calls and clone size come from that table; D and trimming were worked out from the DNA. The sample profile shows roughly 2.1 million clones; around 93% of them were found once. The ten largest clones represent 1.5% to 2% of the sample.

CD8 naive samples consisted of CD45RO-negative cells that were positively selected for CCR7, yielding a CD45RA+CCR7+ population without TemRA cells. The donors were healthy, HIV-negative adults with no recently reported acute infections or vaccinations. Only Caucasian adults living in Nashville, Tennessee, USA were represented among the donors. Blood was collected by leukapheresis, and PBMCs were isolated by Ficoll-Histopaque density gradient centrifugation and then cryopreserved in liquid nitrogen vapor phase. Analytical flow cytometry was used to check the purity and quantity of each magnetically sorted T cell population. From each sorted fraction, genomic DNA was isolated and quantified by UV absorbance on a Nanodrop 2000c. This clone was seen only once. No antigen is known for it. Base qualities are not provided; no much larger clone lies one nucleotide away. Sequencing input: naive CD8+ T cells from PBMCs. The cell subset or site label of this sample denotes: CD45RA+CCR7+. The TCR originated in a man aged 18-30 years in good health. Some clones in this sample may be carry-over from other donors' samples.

The CDR3 reads as follows: CASSLVLSGRGGYNEQFF. The nucleotide sequence reads TGTGCCAGCAGCTTAGTTCTTAGCGGGAGGGGAGGCTACAATGAGCAGTTCTTC. Recombination linked TRBV7-6 to TRBJ2-1, and 11 junctional nucleotides match TRBD2. Taken from the germline V gene, the CDR1 and CDR2 loops are SGHVS and FNYEAQ. The CDR3 measures 18 amino acids from cysteine to phenylalanine. Just CDR3 DNA is preserved here, 54 bases in frame from base 1. The junction shows trimming of 1 base on V and 3 bases on J, and the gene matches do not reach 8 bases of it.